This T cell receptor (beta chain) was recorded in a study of PD-1 blockade in classical Hodgkin lymphoma. Repertoires were generated with immunoSEQ multiplex PCR, while TCRdb's copy carries only in-frame clones and drops some. The data contain tens of thousands of clones, around 90% of them singletons. Time point denoted: cycle 4 day 1 (C4D1), after 6 weeks of nivolumab. Every one of the patients relapsed after autologous stem cell transplantation (brentuximab vedotin exposure was variable). Turning to this clone: Its antigen remains unidentified.

The CDR3 has 15 amino acids. Between the trimmed V and J ends, which lost 0 bases and 0 bases, there was a span of 10 bases. The germline CDR1 and CDR2 sequences are SQVTM and ANQGSEA. Points from the study as a whole: The repertoire differences lack a defined cause, possibly disease activity or prior therapy. A significant rise in TCR diversity was seen by C4D1 for CD4+ cells but not for CD8+ cells. A reduction in baseline TCR diversity was reportedly seen in newly diagnosed patients relative to healthy donors. Complete responders matched newly diagnosed patients in baseline diversity.

The TCR was taken from a human donor with classical Hodgkin lymphoma. The chain combines TRBV29-1 with TRBJ2-3; no reliable D call. The sample in question was peripheral blood mononuclear cells (PBMCs), obtained before the fourth cycle of nivolumab. This chain's CDR3 is CSVEERSTSTDTQYF. CDR3 coding DNA: TGCAGCGTTGAAGAAAGGTCAACTAGCACAGATACGCAGTATTTT.